A selection of T cell receptor beta chains follows, all from one sample in a study of beta chain features in type 1 diabetes. TCRdb's copy holds only in-frame clones and misses some; the assay was immunoSEQ multiplex PCR. This table has 250,000 to 350,000 clones, 13% to 15% appearing once. The sample was naive CD4+ T cells from blood. The receptors were sampled from a man aged 25 to 40 with type 1 diabetes. Each CDR3 is given with its conserved first and last residue. Fields, in order: V gene, J gene, D gene, clone size, CDR3 DNA, CDR3 protein. The D gene is left open where the match is weak. Clone size is stated in some rows and not others, as once, few, many or a class when expanded.

v_gene: TRBV9; j_gene: TRBJ2-2; d_gene: TRBD2; abundance: few; CDR3nt: TGTGCCAGCAGCGTACGGACTAGCGGGAGGAGCACCGGGGAGCTGTTTTTT; CDR3aa: CASSVRTSGRSTGELFF
v_gene: TRBV6-5; j_gene: TRBJ1-1; d_gene: NA; abundance: few; CDR3nt: TGTGCCAGCAGTTACGTAGTGAACACTGAAGCTTTCTTT; CDR3aa: CASSYVVNTEAFF
v_gene: TRBV11-2; j_gene: TRBJ2-1; d_gene: TRBD2; abundance: NA; CDR3nt: TGTGCCAGCAACCTAGGTGGGACTACCAGCAATGAGCAGTTCTTC; CDR3aa: CASNLGGTTSNEQFF
v_gene: TRBV7-9; j_gene: TRBJ2-1; d_gene: TRBD2; abundance: NA; CDR3nt: TGTGCCAGCAGCTTCGGGTGGATAGCGGGAAATAGGGATGAGCAGTTCTTC; CDR3aa: CASSFGWIAGNRDEQFF
v_gene: TRBV28; j_gene: TRBJ2-7; d_gene: TRBD2; abundance: few; CDR3nt: TGTGCCAGCAGTTTATGGCGGGCTAGCGGGCTGAACGAGCAGTACTTC; CDR3aa: CASSLWRASGLNEQYF
v_gene: TRBV15; j_gene: TRBJ2-7; d_gene: NA; abundance: few; CDR3nt: TGTGCCACCAGCAGAGAAACCCACTTCTACGAGCAGTACTTC; CDR3aa: CATSRETHFYEQYF
v_gene: TRBV7-8; j_gene: TRBJ1-1; d_gene: TRBD1; abundance: NA; CDR3nt: TGTGCCAGCAGCTCTCAAGGGGGCAGTGAAGCTTTCTTT; CDR3aa: CASSSQGGSEAFF
v_gene: TRBV7-9; j_gene: TRBJ1-5; d_gene: TRBD1; abundance: few; CDR3nt: TGTGCCAGCAGCTCTGACAGGGATTACCTTCCCCAGCATTTT; CDR3aa: CASSSDRDYLPQHF
v_gene: TRBV4-2; j_gene: TRBJ2-1; d_gene: NA; abundance: NA; CDR3nt: TGTGCCAGCAGCCAAGGGGCAATCGAGCAGTTCTTC; CDR3aa: CASSQGAIEQFF
v_gene: TRBV4-3; j_gene: TRBJ2-2; d_gene: TRBD2; abundance: NA; CDR3nt: TGCGCCAGCAGCCAAGGGGAACTAGCGGGAGTCGGGGAGCTGTTTTTT; CDR3aa: CASSQGELAGVGELFF
v_gene: TRBV5-6; j_gene: TRBJ2-1; d_gene: NA; abundance: few; CDR3nt: TGTGCCAGCAGCTTGGCCGGGGACAACGAGCAGTTCTTC; CDR3aa: CASSLAGDNEQFF
v_gene: TRBV14; j_gene: TRBJ1-4; d_gene: TRBD1; abundance: few; CDR3nt: TGTGCCAGCAGCCCTCGGACAGGGACTTATGCAACTAATGAAAAACTGTTTTTT; CDR3aa: CASSPRTGTYATNEKLFF
v_gene: TRBV7-2; j_gene: TRBJ2-5; d_gene: NA; abundance: few; CDR3nt: TGTGCCAGCAGCTTCCCCGCGGGGGAGACCCAGTACTTC; CDR3aa: CASSFPAGETQYF
v_gene: TRBV28; j_gene: TRBJ2-7; d_gene: NA; abundance: few; CDR3nt: TGTGCCAGCAGTTCCCCCTCTCTACCTTACGAGCAGTACTTC; CDR3aa: CASSSPSLPYEQYF
v_gene: TRBV29-1; j_gene: TRBJ2-3; d_gene: NA; abundance: NA; CDR3nt: TGCAGCGTTGGTCTAGCGACAAGCACAGATACGCAGTATTTT; CDR3aa: CSVGLATSTDTQYF
v_gene: TRBV15; j_gene: TRBJ2-1; d_gene: TRBD1; abundance: few; CDR3nt: TGTGCCACCAGCAGAGATTGGGGACAGGGGGGGAATGAGCAGTTCTTC; CDR3aa: CATSRDWGQGGNEQFF
v_gene: TRBV29-1; j_gene: TRBJ2-7; d_gene: TRBD1; abundance: few; CDR3nt: TGCAGCGCCTCAACAGGGGGCACCTACGAGCAGTACTTC; CDR3aa: CSASTGGTYEQYF
v_gene: TRBV6-5; j_gene: TRBJ2-3; d_gene: NA; abundance: NA; CDR3nt: TGTGCCAGCAGTATGACTAGGCCTAGCACAGATACGCAGTATTTT; CDR3aa: CASSMTRPSTDTQYF
v_gene: TRBV25-1; j_gene: TRBJ2-1; d_gene: TRBD2; abundance: once; CDR3nt: TGTGCCAGCAGTGATTATAGCGGGGGAGTCTCCGGGCAGTTCTTC; CDR3aa: CASSDYSGGVSGQFF
v_gene: TRBV6-6; j_gene: TRBJ2-3; d_gene: NA; abundance: few; CDR3nt: TGTGCCAGCAGTTACTCCTATCCGTCAGATACGCAGTATTTT; CDR3aa: CASSYSYPSDTQYF
v_gene: TRBV25-1; j_gene: TRBJ1-2; d_gene: TRBD1; abundance: NA; CDR3nt: TGTGCCAGCAGTGAGGGTGGACAGGCCTGGATCTATGGCTACACCTTC; CDR3aa: CASSEGGQAWIYGYTF
v_gene: TRBV29-1; j_gene: TRBJ2-3; d_gene: NA; abundance: few; CDR3nt: TGCAGCGTTGAAGATGGCGGGTTTACGCAGTATTTT; CDR3aa: CSVEDGGFTQYF
v_gene: TRBV7-2; j_gene: TRBJ2-1; d_gene: NA; abundance: NA; CDR3nt: TGTGCCAGCAGCCGTTACAGGGACAATGAGCAGTTCTTC; CDR3aa: CASSRYRDNEQFF
v_gene: TRBV5-1; j_gene: TRBJ2-3; d_gene: TRBD2; abundance: NA; CDR3nt: TGCGCCAGCAGCTGGGGTGATGTGGGACTAGCGGGGACCACAGATACGCAGTATTTT; CDR3aa: CASSWGDVGLAGTTDTQYF
v_gene: TRBV25-1; j_gene: TRBJ2-2; d_gene: TRBD1; abundance: once; CDR3nt: TGTGCCAGCAGTAGGACAGGGGGCGCCTCCGGGGAGCTGTTTTTT; CDR3aa: CASSRTGGASGELFF
v_gene: TRBV2; j_gene: TRBJ1-1; d_gene: TRBD1; abundance: NA; CDR3nt: TGTGCCAGCAGTACGGGACAGGGCGCTGAAGCTTTCTTT; CDR3aa: CASSTGQGAEAFF
v_gene: TRBV7-2; j_gene: TRBJ2-1; d_gene: NA; abundance: NA; CDR3nt: TGTGCCAGCAGCGTCGGGTCCCTCGGAGAGCAGTTCTTC; CDR3aa: CASSVGSLGEQFF
v_gene: TRBV30; j_gene: TRBJ2-7; d_gene: TRBD1; abundance: NA; CDR3nt: TGTGCCTGGAGTCCCGGGACAGGGGCGGTCGAGCAGTACTTC; CDR3aa: CAWSPGTGAVEQYF
v_gene: TRBV18; j_gene: TRBJ1-2; d_gene: NA; abundance: NA; CDR3nt: TGTGCCAGCACCCCCCAGGGTAACTATGGCTACACCTTC; CDR3aa: CASTPQGNYGYTF
v_gene: TRBV5-1; j_gene: TRBJ2-7; d_gene: NA; abundance: NA; CDR3nt: TGCGCCAGCAGCTTGGCCGTGGGACACCTCTACGAGCAGTACTTC; CDR3aa: CASSLAVGHLYEQYF
v_gene: TRBV7-8; j_gene: TRBJ1-5; d_gene: NA; abundance: NA; CDR3nt: TGTGCCAGCAGCTTAGAAAGAGCCTATCAGCCCCAGCATTTT; CDR3aa: CASSLERAYQPQHF
v_gene: TRBV18; j_gene: TRBJ1-4; d_gene: NA; abundance: NA; CDR3nt: TGTGCCAGCTCACCTCCCTCAGGGGAGGGTGAAAAACTGTTTTTT; CDR3aa: CASSPPSGEGEKLFF
v_gene: TRBV10-3; j_gene: TRBJ2-3; d_gene: NA; abundance: few; CDR3nt: TGTGCCATCAGTCGGACAGAGAGCACAGATACGCAGTATTTT; CDR3aa: CAISRTESTDTQYF
v_gene: TRBV28; j_gene: TRBJ2-7; d_gene: TRBD1; abundance: NA; CDR3nt: TGTGCCAGCAGTCCCGAGGGACAGGGGATCTACGAGCAGTACTTC; CDR3aa: CASSPEGQGIYEQYF
v_gene: TRBV27; j_gene: TRBJ2-1; d_gene: TRBD2; abundance: few; CDR3nt: TGTGCCAGCACTTTTGGGACTAGCGGGCCGCATCGACAGTTCTTC; CDR3aa: CASTFGTSGPHRQFF
v_gene: TRBV7-7; j_gene: TRBJ2-5; d_gene: NA; abundance: few; CDR3nt: TGTGCCAGCAGCCTATCCCAGGGGTACCAAGAGACCCAGTACTTC; CDR3aa: CASSLSQGYQETQYF
v_gene: TRBV9; j_gene: TRBJ2-7; d_gene: NA; abundance: few; CDR3nt: TGTGCCAGCAGCGTAGGACAGGCGCTATCCTACGAGCAGTACTTC; CDR3aa: CASSVGQALSYEQYF
v_gene: TRBV18; j_gene: TRBJ2-5; d_gene: TRBD2; abundance: NA; CDR3nt: TGTGCCAGCTCGGCGGGAGTGGAGGAGACCCAGTACTTC; CDR3aa: CASSAGVEETQYF
v_gene: TRBV14; j_gene: TRBJ1-4; d_gene: TRBD1; abundance: NA; CDR3nt: TGTGCCAGCAGCCAAGGGACAGGGGGTTATGAAAAACTGTTTTTT; CDR3aa: CASSQGTGGYEKLFF
v_gene: TRBV7-9; j_gene: TRBJ1-2; d_gene: NA; abundance: NA; CDR3nt: TGTGCCAGCAGCCCGGGACACAACTATGGCTACACCTTC; CDR3aa: CASSPGHNYGYTF
v_gene: TRBV7-2; j_gene: TRBJ1-1; d_gene: NA; abundance: NA; CDR3nt: TGTGCCAGCAGCGTACGAGAAAATGAAGCTTTCTTT; CDR3aa: CASSVRENEAFF
v_gene: TRBV7-2; j_gene: TRBJ2-7; d_gene: TRBD1; abundance: few; CDR3nt: TGTGCCAGCAGCTTAGCGCAAGCAAGACAGGGAGTCAAGCAGTACTTC; CDR3aa: CASSLAQARQGVKQYF
v_gene: TRBV7-2; j_gene: TRBJ1-2; d_gene: NA; abundance: once; CDR3nt: TGTGCCAGCAGCTTAAACTCCGTCCCCTATGGCTACACCTTC; CDR3aa: CASSLNSVPYGYTF
v_gene: TRBV28; j_gene: TRBJ2-3; d_gene: NA; abundance: NA; CDR3nt: TGTGCCAGCAGTTCCTTGGGGAGTAGCACAGATACGCAGTATTTT; CDR3aa: CASSSLGSSTDTQYF
v_gene: TRBV28; j_gene: TRBJ2-7; d_gene: TRBD1; abundance: few; CDR3nt: TGTGCCAGCCACGACAGGGCCTACGAGCAGTACTTC; CDR3aa: CASHDRAYEQYF
v_gene: TRBV7-2; j_gene: TRBJ1-2; d_gene: NA; abundance: few; CDR3nt: TGTGCCAGCAGCTTGGTCGGACAAGGACCCTATGGCTACACCTTC; CDR3aa: CASSLVGQGPYGYTF
v_gene: TRBV4-1; j_gene: TRBJ1-2; d_gene: TRBD1; abundance: NA; CDR3nt: TGCGCCAGCAGCCCCGGGACAGGGAACGGCTATGGCTACACCTTC; CDR3aa: CASSPGTGNGYGYTF
v_gene: TRBV27; j_gene: TRBJ2-4; d_gene: NA; abundance: NA; CDR3nt: TGTGCCAGCAAAAAAGGGGACATCAGGGACGACATTCAGTACTTC; CDR3aa: CASKKGDIRDDIQYF